This paragraph covers one T cell receptor (beta chain) sequence. Other nucleotide sequences from this sample produce the same CDR3. Treatment meaning: oral pan-JAK inhibitor, 5-10 mg twice daily. Collection of lesional scalp punch biopsies and peripheral blood was performed in alopecia areata patients. This sample was taken from a study of CD8+ T cells in alopecia areata. The sequencing template was cDNA reverse transcribed from extracted RNA. Repertoires were generated with immunoSEQ multiplex PCR, while TCRdb's copy carries only in-frame clones and drops some. Seen here are 130,000 or so clones, 86% observed once, and the top ten hold approximately 13%. The material was CD8+ T cells sorted from blood, obtained at week 4, from a patient treated with tofacitinib. The clonotype originates from a human donor with alopecia areata.

The CDR3 region has the DNA TGTGCCAGCAGGAGAGGACAGGGTACCGGGGAGCTGTTTTTT. It translates to CASRRGQGTGELFF. This chain connects TRBV7-3 to TRBJ2-2, with TRBD1 identical over 8 bases. This CDR3 spans 14 amino acids. Germline CDR1 reads SGHTA; CDR2 reads FQGTGA. The J segment lost 5 bases and the V segment lost 6 bases, leaving 5 bases of the junction unmatched. The whole variable domain, remainder taken from reference TRBV7-3 and TRBJ2-2, is GAGVSQTPSNKVTEKGKYVELRCDPISGHTALYWYRQSLGQGPEFLIYFQGTGAADDSGLPNDRFFAVRPEGSVSTLKIQRTERGDSAVYLCASRRGQGTGELFFGEGSRLTVL.